Listed here are 12 T cell receptor beta chains from one sample, sequenced in a study of T-cell reconstitution after alpha-beta-depleted transplantation in children. The authors prepared the TCRbeta library with unique molecular identifiers. One entry per CDR3 protein, called by TCRdb with MiXCR from the PCR reads. Counted here are 300,000 to 400,000 distinct CDR3 sequences, under 20% occurring once; the ten biggest clones make up just over 40%. Sequenced here: PBMCs, mostly from graft donor cells, sampled 360 days after TCRalphabeta/CD19-depleted stem cell transplant. The origin of the receptors is a male patient aged 2 to 10 who had a stem cell transplant for acute lymphoblastic leukemia, so the T cells may come from the graft donor.

This clonotype was counted between two and nine times. The chain combines TRBV9 with TRBJ2-3; possibly TRBD1 or TRBD2 for D (5 bases each). V gave up 0 bases and J gave up 3 bases, with 8 bases separating them. CDR1 SGDLS and CDR2 YYNGEE come from the germline V gene. The CDR3 extends over 14 amino acids. The CDR3 reads CASSVAEGTDTQYF. In DNA form, the CDR3 reads TGTGCCAGCAGCGTAGCTGAGGGGACAGATACGCAGTATTTT.

The J gene is TRBJ1-3, the V gene TRBV20-1; no reliable D call. V lost 6 bases and J 0 bases, leaving 18 bases between the germline ends. This CDR3 spans 16 amino acids. Germline assignment: CDR1 DFQATT and CDR2 SNEGSKA (reference sequence). The DNA of the CDR3 is TGCAGTGCAGGAGCAGCCATGGGGTACTCTGGAAACACCATATATTTT. This gives the protein CSAGAAMGYSGNTIYF.

The CDR3 sequence is CATSDAGGSAYNEQFF. The CDR3 DNA follows: TGTGCCACCAGCGATGCGGGCGGGAGCGCCTACAATGAGCAGTTCTTC. The chain is built from TRBV15 and TRBJ2-1; 7 bases are a match to TRBD2. V lost 5 bases and J lost 2; bases outside the gene matches: 9. The CDR3 extends over 16 amino acids. Germline V CDR1 and CDR2: LNHNV, YYDKDF (reference sequence).

V and J are TRBV6-5 and TRBJ2-7; the D is unclear. Germline V gene lookup returns CDR1 MNHEY and CDR2 SVGAGI. This CDR3 region has 14 residues. V lost 0 bases, J lost 2 bases, and 8 bases lay in between. As DNA, the CDR3 is TGTGCCAGCAGTTACTCCCCGACTCCCTACGAGCAGTACTTC. It codes for CASSYSPTPYEQYF.

This clonotype was observed a few times. This chain links TRBV4-3 with TRBJ2-7, with D unresolved. From germline, CDR1 is LGHNA and CDR2 YSLEER. This CDR3 is 17 amino acids long. V was clipped by 2 bases and J by 2 bases, with 19 bases between them. The CDR3 coding sequence is TGCGCCAGCAGCCAAAAATTGAACCGTAACCGGGCCTACGAGCAGTACTTC. Its protein is CASSQKLNRNRAYEQYF.

The J gene is TRBJ2-7, the V gene TRBV4-2, with D maybe TRBD1 (6 bases). V lost 0 bases and J lost 7, with 16 bases in between. The CDR3 sequence is 15 residues long. The germline gives CDR1 LGHNA, CDR2 YNFKEQ. The CDR3 DNA follows: TGTGCCAGCAGCCAAGAGGTCCGCGGAAGGGGGGAGCAGTACTTC. It translates to CASSQEVRGRGEQYF.

This clonotype was recorded many times. The chain carries TRBV12-3 or TRBV12-4 and TRBJ2-5; 10 nucleotides agree with TRBD1. Trimming at V came to 6 bases and at J to 5 bases, leaving 6 bases not matched to a gene. CDR3 length: 14 amino acids. DNA for the CDR3: TGTGCCAGCAGGGAGACAGGGGGCTACGAGACCCAGTACTTC. It specifies CASRETGGYETQYF.

This clonotype showed up many times. The chain carries TRBV4-2 and TRBJ2-7; 13 nucleotides agree with TRBD2. Germline V gene data show CDR1 as LGHNA and CDR2 as YNFKEQ. The CDR3 sequence is 16 residues long. V lost 0 bases to trimming and J lost 7 bases; unmatched junction nucleotides: 6. CDR3 sequence (DNA): TGTGCCAGCAGCCAAGATCGGACTAGCGGGAGCGGGGAGCAGTACTTC. Protein sequence: CASSQDRTSGSGEQYF.

J is TRBJ2-3 and V is TRBV4-1; the D is unclear. The CDR3 is made up of 14 amino acids. V lost 1 base to trimming and J lost 1 base, with 6 bases between them. CDR1 and CDR2 (germline): MGHRA, YSYEKL. CDR3 sequence: CASSQGSRTDTQYF. In nucleotides, the CDR3 is TGCGCCAGCAGCCAAGGGAGCCGCACAGATACGCAGTATTTT.

This clonotype has only a few counts. The chain uses TRBV29-1 and TRBJ2-7; D call uncertain. Germline V gene lookup returns CDR1 SQVTM and CDR2 ANQGSEA. CDR3 length: 12 amino acids. The V end was cut by 6 bases, the J end by 0 bases, with 9 bases between. The CDR3 here is CSVIPNSYEQYF. In nucleotides, the CDR3 is TGCAGCGTCATCCCTAACTCCTACGAGCAGTACTTC.

The rearrangement joins TRBV28 to TRBJ2-3, with D perhaps TRBD1 or TRBD2 (5 bases each). The germline V gene has CDR1 MDHEN and CDR2 SYDVKM. Trimming cost V 3 bases and J 0 bases, with 25 bases left between them. The CDR3 is made up of 20 amino acids. The CDR3 sequence is CASSFPPGLRSFSSTDTQYF. The CDR3 DNA reads as TGTGCCAGCAGTTTCCCTCCGGGGCTCCGATCCTTCTCTAGCACAGATACGCAGTATTTT.

In its sample, this clonotype was seen many times. This chain uses TRBV15 with TRBJ1-3; D unresolved. The CDR3 extends over 17 amino acids. Looked up from germline, CDR1 is LNHNV and CDR2 is YYDKDF (reference sequence). The V end was cut by 0 bases, the J end by 0 bases, with 12 bases between. The chain's CDR3 is CATSRDQGGISGNTIYF. The DNA of the CDR3 is TGTGCCACCAGCAGAGATCAAGGTGGAATCTCTGGAAACACCATATATTTT.